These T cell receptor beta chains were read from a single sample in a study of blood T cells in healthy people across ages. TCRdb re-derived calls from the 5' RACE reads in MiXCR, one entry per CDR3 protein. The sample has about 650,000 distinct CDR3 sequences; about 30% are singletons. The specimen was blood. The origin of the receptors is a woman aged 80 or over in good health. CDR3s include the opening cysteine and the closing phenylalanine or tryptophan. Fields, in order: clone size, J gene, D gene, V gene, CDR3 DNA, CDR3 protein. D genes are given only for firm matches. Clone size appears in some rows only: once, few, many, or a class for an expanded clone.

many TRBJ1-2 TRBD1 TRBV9 TGTGCCAGCAGCGCTCCCGGGACAGGGTATGGCTACACCTTC CASSAPGTGYGYTF
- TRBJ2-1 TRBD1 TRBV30 TGTGCCTGGAGGAGACAGGGATCCTTTCGAGATGAGCAGTTCTTC CAWRRQGSFRDEQFF
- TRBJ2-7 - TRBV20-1 TGCAGTGCTAGGGTAGGGACTTTCAGCTCCTACGAGCAGTACTTC CSARVGTFSSYEQYF
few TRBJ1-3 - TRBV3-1 TGTGCCAGCAGCCAAGCGGGCGTTGGAAACACCATATATTTT CASSQAGVGNTIYF
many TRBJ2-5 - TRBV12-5 TGTGCTAGTGGTCCCCCACCGGAGAGTTCGGAGACCCAGTACTTC CASGPPPESSETQYF
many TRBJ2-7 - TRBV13 TGTGCCAGCAGCTTAAGGGTTTCCTACGAGCAGTACTTC CASSLRVSYEQYF
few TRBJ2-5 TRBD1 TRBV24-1 TGTGCCACCAGCACGACAGGGGGCAAATATGAGCAGTACTTC CATSTTGGKYEQYF
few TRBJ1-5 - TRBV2 TGTGCCAGCAGTACTACTGGGGCGGCGAATCAGCCCCAGCATTTT CASSTTGAANQPQHF
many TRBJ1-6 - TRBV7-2 TGTGCCAGCAGCGTAGGGACGGACCCATCGCCCCTCCACTTT CASSVGTDPSPLHF
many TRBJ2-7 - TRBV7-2 TGTGCCAGCAGCTTAGTGGGGACGGAGGGTTCCTACGAGCAGTACTTC CASSLVGTEGSYEQYF
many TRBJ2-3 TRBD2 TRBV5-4 TGTGCCAGCAGCTCCGATCTAGCGGGGGACACAGATACGCAGTATTTT CASSSDLAGDTDTQYF
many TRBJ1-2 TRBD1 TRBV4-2 TGTGCCAGCAGCCAAGATGGTAGGGGGCAAGGCTATGGCTACACCTTC CASSQDGRGQGYGYTF
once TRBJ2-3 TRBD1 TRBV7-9 TGTGCCAGCAGCCCGAGAACAGGGGTAGATACGCAGTATTTT CASSPRTGVDTQYF
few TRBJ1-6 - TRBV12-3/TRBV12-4 TGTGCCAGCGCGGTCAAGGGGAATTCACCCCTCCACTTT CASAVKGNSPLHF
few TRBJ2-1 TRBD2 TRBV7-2 TGTGCCAGCGTCAGCGGGGGGGCTAATGAGCAGTTCTTC CASVSGGANEQFF
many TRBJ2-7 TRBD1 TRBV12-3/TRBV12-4 TGTGCCAGCAGTTCCGGGACAGCCTCCTACGAGCAGTACTTC CASSSGTASYEQYF
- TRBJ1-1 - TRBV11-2 TGTGCCAGCAGCTTAGTTCGACGGATGAACACTGAAGCTTTCTTT CASSLVRRMNTEAFF
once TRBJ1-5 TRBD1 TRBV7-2 TGTGCCAGCAGCTTAGCGATTCTGGGGACAGGGGGCAGGCTCCAGCATTTT CASSLAILGTGGRLQHF
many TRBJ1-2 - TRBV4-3 TGCGCCAGCAGCCCGGGAGCAACTACCAGGGATGGCTACACCTTC CASSPGATTRDGYTF
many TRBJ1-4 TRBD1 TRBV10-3 TGTGCCATCAGTTCAGGGGGCGTAGGTGAAAAACTGTTTTTT CAISSGGVGEKLFF
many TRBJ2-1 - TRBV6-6 TGTGCCAGCAGTTACTCCCGCCAGGAGCAGTTCTTC CASSYSRQEQFF
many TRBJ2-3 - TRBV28 TGTGCCAGCACCGCTTGGGCGATGGGAGATACGCAGTATTTT CASTAWAMGDTQYF
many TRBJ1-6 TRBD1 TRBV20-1 TGCAGTGCTAGAGGACAGGGCCGAAATTCACCCCTCCACTTT CSARGQGRNSPLHF
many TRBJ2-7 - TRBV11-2 TGTGCCAGCAGCCCCCGGACAAGTGGTTTTTACGAGCAGTACTTC CASSPRTSGFYEQYF
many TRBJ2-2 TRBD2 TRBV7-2 TGTGCCAGCAGCCCACTAGCGGGGGGGCATACCGGGGAGCTGTTTTTT CASSPLAGGHTGELFF
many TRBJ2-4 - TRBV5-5 TGTGCCAGCCGACCCCGACAAGGGGATGCCAAAAACATTCAGTACTTC CASRPRQGDAKNIQYF
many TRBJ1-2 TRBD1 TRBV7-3 TGTGCCAGCAGTTTAGGACAGGGGCGGTCTGGCTACACCTTC CASSLGQGRSGYTF
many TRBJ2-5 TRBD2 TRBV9 TGTGCCAGCAGCGAGGGACTAGCGGGGGGGCCGAGAGAGACCCAGTACTTC CASSEGLAGGPRETQYF
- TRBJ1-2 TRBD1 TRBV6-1 TGTGCCAGCAGTACCTACAGGGGGCGTCCCCAGAACTATGGCTACACCTTC CASSTYRGRPQNYGYTF
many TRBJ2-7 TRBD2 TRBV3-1 TGTGCCAGCAGACAGACTAGCGGGGGGCCGGAGCAGTACTTC CASRQTSGGPEQYF
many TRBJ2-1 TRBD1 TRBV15 TGTGCCACCAGCAGAGGACCCAGGGGGCGGGGAGAGCAGTTCTTC CATSRGPRGRGEQFF
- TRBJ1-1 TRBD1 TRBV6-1 TGTGCCAGCAGAAACAGGGGGAAACGAAAGAACACTGAAGCTTTCTTT CASRNRGKRKNTEAFF
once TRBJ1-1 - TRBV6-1 TGTGCCAGCGGTGAAGTTGCAGAGGCTTTCTTT CASGEVAEAFF
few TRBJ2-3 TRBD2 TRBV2 TGTGCCAGCCGGGGGAGACGGGGGGGCCCGGGGAAGGATACGCAGTATTTT CASRGRRGGPGKDTQYF
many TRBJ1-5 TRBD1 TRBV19 TGTGCCAGTAGTGGACAGGACTATAGCAATCAGCCCCAGCATTTT CASSGQDYSNQPQHF
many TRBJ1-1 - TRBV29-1 TGCAGCGTTTTCTCCTTGAGGGGCACTGAAGCTTTCTTT CSVFSLRGTEAFF